This T cell receptor (beta chain) stems from a study of cytomegalovirus exposure and HLA in healthy donors. Study details: There were roughly 120 million unique TCR beta sequences, drawn from roughly 200 million T cells, in an earlier analysis. There were around 390 genotyped donors. Of these, roughly 80% fell in the genetic ancestry cluster associated with self-reported Caucasian donors. Study findings and constraints: Rare TCR sequences predominated, though certain public TCRs were found in many donors.

PCR involved 60 Vbeta and 13 Jbeta primers. Sequencing used immunoSEQ multiplex PCR; TCRdb keeps in-frame clones, though not all of them. The sample gives about 140,000 clones, around 79% of which show up once; more than 0.95% is in the top ten. The germline V gene has CDR1 SQVTM and CDR2 ANQGSEA. Trimming took 5 bases from V and 6 from J, leaving 16 bases between them. The CDR3 consists of 14 residues. The sample holds a few counts of this clone. Its antigen is still unknown. The V gene is TRBV29-1, the J gene TRBJ2-2, with D possibly TRBD1 on 7 matching bases. Sequenced input: PBMCs. This clonotype originated in a man younger than 35 in good health and CMV-seronegative. The CDR3 region has the DNA TGCAGCGTTAACAGGGGAGGAAGGGCCGGGGAGCTGTTTTTT. Residues: CSVNRGGRAGELFF.